There are many counts of the clone carrying this T cell receptor (beta chain). Its cognate antigen is unknown. The length of the CDR3 is 16 residues. Deletions cut 4 bases from V and 2 bases from J, with 16 bases between. The germline CDR1 and CDR2 sequences are SGHRS and YFSETQ. The record originates from a study of T cells after yellow fever vaccination. Points from the study as a whole: Researchers report a weaker secondary response that nonetheless peaked faster, day 5 versus 15.

Production of TCR cDNA was by 5'RACE template switching, which also added a universal primer site and UMIs. MiXCR, applied by TCRdb to the 5' RACE reads, yields one record per CDR3 protein. The top ten hold 20% to 30% of the sample, which has around 310,000 distinct CDR3 sequences, about 4% seen once. This sequence joins TRBV5-1 and TRBJ1-5, with a weak D call TRBD1 (6 bases). This clonotype was obtained from a man between 18 and 35 years old who received the YFV17D yellow fever vaccine. This specimen was PBMCs, taken 5 days after the yellow fever booster vaccination. The CDR3 nucleotides are TGCGCCAGCAGCCTGCGACCACAGGGAGGCAATCAGCCCCAGCATTTT. Amino acid sequence: CASSLRPQGGNQPQHF.